This entry features one T cell receptor beta chain sequence. As yet, its antigen is unknown. The CDR3 regions of TCR beta were amplified from RNA transcripts. First-round RT-PCR of the TCR CDR3 relied on the HTBI primer set. TCRdb reprocessed the multiplex PCR reads via MiXCR and lists one record per CDR3 protein. The sample has 400,000 or so distinct CDR3 sequences; over 12% are singletons. The entry originates in a study of T cells in Graves' hyperthyroidism and ophthalmopathy. V gave up 1 base and J gave up 6 bases, with 14 bases separating them. The CDR3 covers 15 residues. CDR1 and CDR2 from the germline V gene are SGHDT and YYEEEE. Whole-study results and caveats: It was a median 6.5 months before onset that the model predicted ophthalmopathy.

Sequenced input: blood. The receptor comes from a man aged 45-60 years with Graves' ophthalmopathy. The chain carries TRBV5-6 and TRBJ1-5; D might be TRBD1 (6 bases). CDR3 nucleotide sequence: TGTGCCAGCAGCTTGACAGGGTTCCCCAGTCAGCCCCAGCATTTT. Translated: CASSLTGFPSQPQHF.